Many counts were recorded for the clone carrying this T cell receptor beta chain. The target antigen is unknown. This CDR3 is built from 15 residues. In germline, CDR1 is SGHTA, CDR2 FQGTGA. The V end lost 1 base, the J end lost 5 bases, and 12 bases lay between the germline ends. Amplification of TCR beta CDR3 regions used RNA as the template. Initially, a first-round RT-PCR of the TCR CDR3 employed the HTBI primer set. A single record per CDR3 protein comes from TCRdb applying MiXCR to the multiplex PCR reads. Here the sample spans some 200,000 distinct CDR3 sequences, less than 20% being singletons. The source of the sample is a study of T cells in Graves' hyperthyroidism and ophthalmopathy. Findings and caveats of the study: Patients with ophthalmopathy were separated from those with stable hyperthyroidism by a 13 V-J model.

Calling Graves' hyperthyroidism stable meant ophthalmopathy did not progress within 18 months. Together with thyroid ultrasound, orbital computed tomography, serum thyroxine and TRAb, clinical symptoms were used for diagnoses. The chain carries TRBV7-3 and TRBJ2-1; D unresolved. The sequenced material came from blood. The sequence was collected from a woman aged 45-59 years with Graves' hyperthyroidism. The CDR3 sequence: CASSLMAASNNEQFF. The CDR3, as DNA: TGTGCCAGCAGCTTAATGGCGGCTTCGAACAATGAGCAGTTCTTC.